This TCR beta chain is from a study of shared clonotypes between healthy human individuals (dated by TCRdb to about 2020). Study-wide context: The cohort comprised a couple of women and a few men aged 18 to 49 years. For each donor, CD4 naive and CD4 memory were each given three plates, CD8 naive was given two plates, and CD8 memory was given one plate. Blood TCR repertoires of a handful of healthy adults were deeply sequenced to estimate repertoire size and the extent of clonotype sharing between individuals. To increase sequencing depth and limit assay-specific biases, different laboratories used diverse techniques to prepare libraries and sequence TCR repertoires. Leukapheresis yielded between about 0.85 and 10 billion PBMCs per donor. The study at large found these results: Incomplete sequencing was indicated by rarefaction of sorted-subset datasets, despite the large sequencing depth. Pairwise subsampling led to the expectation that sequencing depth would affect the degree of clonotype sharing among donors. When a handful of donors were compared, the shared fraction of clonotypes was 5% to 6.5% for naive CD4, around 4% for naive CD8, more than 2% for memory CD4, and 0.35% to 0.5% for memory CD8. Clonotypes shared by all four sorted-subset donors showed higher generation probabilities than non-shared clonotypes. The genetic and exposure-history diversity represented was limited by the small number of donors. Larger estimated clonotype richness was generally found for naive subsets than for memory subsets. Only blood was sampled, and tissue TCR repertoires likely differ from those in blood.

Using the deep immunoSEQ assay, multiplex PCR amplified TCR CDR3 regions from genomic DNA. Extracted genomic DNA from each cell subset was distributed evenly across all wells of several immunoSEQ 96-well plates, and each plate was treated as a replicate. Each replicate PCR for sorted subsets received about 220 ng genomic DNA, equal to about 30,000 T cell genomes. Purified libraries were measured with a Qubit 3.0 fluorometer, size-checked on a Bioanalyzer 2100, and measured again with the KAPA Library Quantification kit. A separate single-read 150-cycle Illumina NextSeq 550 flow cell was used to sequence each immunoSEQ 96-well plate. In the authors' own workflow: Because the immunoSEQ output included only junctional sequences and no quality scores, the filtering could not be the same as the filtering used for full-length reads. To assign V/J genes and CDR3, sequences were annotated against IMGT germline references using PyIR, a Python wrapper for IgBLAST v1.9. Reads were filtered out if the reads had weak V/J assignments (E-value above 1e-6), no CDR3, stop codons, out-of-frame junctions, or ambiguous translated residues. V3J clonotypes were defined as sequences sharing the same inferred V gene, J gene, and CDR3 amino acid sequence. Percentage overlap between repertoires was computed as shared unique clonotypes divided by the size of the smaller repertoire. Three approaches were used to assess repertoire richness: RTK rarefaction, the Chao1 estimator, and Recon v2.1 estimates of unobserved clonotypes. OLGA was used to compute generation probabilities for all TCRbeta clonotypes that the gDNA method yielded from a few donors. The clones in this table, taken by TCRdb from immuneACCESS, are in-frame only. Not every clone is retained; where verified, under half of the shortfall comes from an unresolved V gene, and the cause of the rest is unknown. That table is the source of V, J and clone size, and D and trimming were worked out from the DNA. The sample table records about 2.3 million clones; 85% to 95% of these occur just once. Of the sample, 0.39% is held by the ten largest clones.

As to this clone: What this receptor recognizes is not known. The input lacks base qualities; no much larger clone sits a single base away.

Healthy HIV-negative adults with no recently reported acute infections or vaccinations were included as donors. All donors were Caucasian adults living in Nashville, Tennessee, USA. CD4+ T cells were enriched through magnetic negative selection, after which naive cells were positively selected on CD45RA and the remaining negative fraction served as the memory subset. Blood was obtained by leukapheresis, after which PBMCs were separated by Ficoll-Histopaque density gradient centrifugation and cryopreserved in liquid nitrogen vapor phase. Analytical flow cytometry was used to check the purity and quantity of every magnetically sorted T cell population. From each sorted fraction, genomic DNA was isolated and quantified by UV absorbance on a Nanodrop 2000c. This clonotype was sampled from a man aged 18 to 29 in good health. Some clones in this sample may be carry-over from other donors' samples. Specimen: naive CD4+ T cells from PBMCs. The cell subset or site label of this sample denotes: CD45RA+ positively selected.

The CDR3 has the sequence CASSLRAGQGAYEQFF. The nucleotide sequence is given as TGCGCCAGCAGCTTGCGTGCTGGACAGGGGGCCTATGAGCAGTTCTTC. The receptor chain draws on TRBV4-3 and TRBJ2-1, and TRBD1 matches 11 of the central bases. Its CDR3 holds 16 amino acids, cysteine through phenylalanine. CDR3 DNA is the only sequence kept; it has 48 bases, read in frame from the first base. V is pruned by 5 bases and J by 8 bases, leaving 11 bases of the junction without a gene match. Based on the germline V gene, the CDR1 and CDR2 sequences are LGHNA and YSLEER.